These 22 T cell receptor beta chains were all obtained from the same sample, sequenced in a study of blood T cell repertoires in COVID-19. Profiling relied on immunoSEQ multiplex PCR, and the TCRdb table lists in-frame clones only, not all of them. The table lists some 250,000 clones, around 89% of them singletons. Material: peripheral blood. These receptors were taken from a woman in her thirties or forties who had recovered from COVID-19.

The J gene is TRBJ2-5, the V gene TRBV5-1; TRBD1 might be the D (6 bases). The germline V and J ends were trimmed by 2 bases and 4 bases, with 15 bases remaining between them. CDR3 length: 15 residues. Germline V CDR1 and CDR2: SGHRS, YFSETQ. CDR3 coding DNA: TGCGCCAGCAGCTTTGAACAGGGCAGGGGAGAGACCCAGTACTTC. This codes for CASSFEQGRGETQYF.

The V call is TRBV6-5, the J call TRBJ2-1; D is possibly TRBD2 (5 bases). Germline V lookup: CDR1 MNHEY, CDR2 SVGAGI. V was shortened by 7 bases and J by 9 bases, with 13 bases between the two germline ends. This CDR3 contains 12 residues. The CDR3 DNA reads TGTGCCAGCATCCCCGGGGTGGGTGAGCAGTTCTTC. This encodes CASIPGVGEQFF.

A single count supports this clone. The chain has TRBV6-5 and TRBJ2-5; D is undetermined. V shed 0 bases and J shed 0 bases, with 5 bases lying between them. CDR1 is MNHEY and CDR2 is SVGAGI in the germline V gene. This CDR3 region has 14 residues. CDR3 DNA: TGTGCCAGCAGTTACTCTCGGGACCAAGAGACCCAGTACTTC. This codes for CASSYSRDQETQYF.

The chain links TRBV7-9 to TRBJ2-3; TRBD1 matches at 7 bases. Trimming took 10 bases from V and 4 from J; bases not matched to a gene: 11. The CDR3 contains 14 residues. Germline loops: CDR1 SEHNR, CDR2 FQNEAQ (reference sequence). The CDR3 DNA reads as TGTGCCACCACGAGGGGGCGTGGGGCAGATACGCAGTATTTT. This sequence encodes CATTRGRGADTQYF.

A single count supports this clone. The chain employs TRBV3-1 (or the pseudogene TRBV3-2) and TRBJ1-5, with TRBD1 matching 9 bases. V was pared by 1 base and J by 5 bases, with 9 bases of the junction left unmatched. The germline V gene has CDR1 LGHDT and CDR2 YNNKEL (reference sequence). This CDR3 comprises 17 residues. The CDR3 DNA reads TGTGCCAGCAGCCAAGCCTTCCCGGGACAGGGACATCAGCCCCAGCATTTT. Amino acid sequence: CASSQAFPGQGHQPQHF.

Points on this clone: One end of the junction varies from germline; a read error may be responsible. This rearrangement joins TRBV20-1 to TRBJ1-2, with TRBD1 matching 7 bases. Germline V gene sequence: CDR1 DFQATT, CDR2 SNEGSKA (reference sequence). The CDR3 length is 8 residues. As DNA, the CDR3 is TGCAGTGCCCCGGGACAGCTCTTC. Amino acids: CSAPGQLF.

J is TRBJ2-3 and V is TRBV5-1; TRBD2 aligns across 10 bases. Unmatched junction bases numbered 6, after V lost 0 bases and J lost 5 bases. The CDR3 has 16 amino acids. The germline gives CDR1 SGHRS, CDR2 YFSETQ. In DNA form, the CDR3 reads TGCGCCAGCAGCTTGGCTAGCGGGAGAACCGGAGATACGCAGTATTTT. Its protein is CASSLASGRTGDTQYF.

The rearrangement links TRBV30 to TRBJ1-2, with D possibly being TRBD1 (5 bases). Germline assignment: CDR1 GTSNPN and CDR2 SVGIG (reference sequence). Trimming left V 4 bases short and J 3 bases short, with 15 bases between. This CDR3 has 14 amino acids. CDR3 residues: CAWTVLGRDYGYTF. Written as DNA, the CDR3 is TGTGCCTGGACCGTACTTGGCAGGGACTATGGCTACACCTTC.

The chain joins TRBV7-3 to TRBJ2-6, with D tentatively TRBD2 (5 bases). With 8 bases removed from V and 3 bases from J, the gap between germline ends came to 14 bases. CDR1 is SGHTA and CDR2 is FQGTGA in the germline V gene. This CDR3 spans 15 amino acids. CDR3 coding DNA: TGTGCCAGCGGAGGCTCCCTTGGTGGGGCCAACGTCCTGACTTTC. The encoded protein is CASGGSLGGANVLTF.

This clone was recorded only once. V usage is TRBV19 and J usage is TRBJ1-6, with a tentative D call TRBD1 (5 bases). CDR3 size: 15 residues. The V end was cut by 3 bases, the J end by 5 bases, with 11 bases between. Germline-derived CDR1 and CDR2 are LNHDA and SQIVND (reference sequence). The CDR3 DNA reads TGTGCCAGTAGTATCCAGACAGCAAATAATTCACCCCTCCACTTT. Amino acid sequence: CASSIQTANNSPLHF.

CDR3 sequence: CASKAGGKNNYGYTF. CDR3 DNA sequence: TGTGCCAGTAAAGCCGGGGGGAAAAATAACTATGGCTACACCTTC. V and J are TRBV19 and TRBJ1-2, with a tentative D call TRBD1 (5 bases). Germline V CDR1 and CDR2: LNHDA, SQIVND (reference sequence). Trimming took 7 bases from V and 1 from J, leaving 16 bases between them. The CDR3 has 15 amino acids.

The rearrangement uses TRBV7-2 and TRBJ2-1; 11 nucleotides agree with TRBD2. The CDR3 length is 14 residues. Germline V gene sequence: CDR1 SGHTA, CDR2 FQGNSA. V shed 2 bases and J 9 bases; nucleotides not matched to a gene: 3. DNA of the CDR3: TGTGCCAGCAGCTTATTAGCGGGAGGGATTGAGCAGTTCTTC. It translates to CASSLLAGGIEQFF.

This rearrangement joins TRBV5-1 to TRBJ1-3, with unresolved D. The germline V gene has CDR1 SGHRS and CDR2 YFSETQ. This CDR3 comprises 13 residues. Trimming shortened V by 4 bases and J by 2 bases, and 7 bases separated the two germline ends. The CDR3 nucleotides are TGCGCCAGCAGCCCCGGGACTGGAAACACCATATATTTT. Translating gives CASSPGTGNTIYF. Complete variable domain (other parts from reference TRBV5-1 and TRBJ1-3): KAGVTQTPRYLIKTRGQQVTLSCSPISGHRSVSWYQQTPGQGLQFLFEYFSETQRNKGNFPGRFSGRQFSNSRSEMNVSTLELGDSALYLCASSPGTGNTIYFGEGSWLTVV.

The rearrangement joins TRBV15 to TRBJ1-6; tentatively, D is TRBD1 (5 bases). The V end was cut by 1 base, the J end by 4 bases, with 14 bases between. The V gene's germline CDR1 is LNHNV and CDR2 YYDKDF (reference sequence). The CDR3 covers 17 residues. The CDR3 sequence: CATSRAVSQGYNSPLHF. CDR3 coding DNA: TGTGCCACCAGCAGAGCCGTTTCCCAGGGATATAATTCACCCCTCCACTTT.

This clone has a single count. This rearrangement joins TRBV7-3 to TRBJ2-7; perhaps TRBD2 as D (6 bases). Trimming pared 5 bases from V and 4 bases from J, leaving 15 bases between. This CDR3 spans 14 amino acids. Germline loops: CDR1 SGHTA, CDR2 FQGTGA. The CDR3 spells CASSLDGGPYEQYF. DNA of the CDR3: TGTGCCAGCAGCCTCGACGGGGGACCTTACGAGCAGTACTTC.

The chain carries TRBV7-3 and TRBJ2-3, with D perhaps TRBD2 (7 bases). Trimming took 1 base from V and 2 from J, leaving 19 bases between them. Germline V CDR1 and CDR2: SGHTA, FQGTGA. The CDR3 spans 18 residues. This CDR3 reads CASSLSGGLSLSTDTQYF. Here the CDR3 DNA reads TGTGCCAGCAGCTTAAGCGGGGGCCTCTCCCTTTCCACAGATACGCAGTATTTT. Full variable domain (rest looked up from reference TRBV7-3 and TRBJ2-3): GAGVSQTPSNKVTEKGKYVELRCDPISGHTALYWYRQSLGQGPEFLIYFQGTGAADDSGLPNDRFFAVRPEGSVSTLKIQRTERGDSAVYLCASSLSGGLSLSTDTQYFGPGTRLTVL.

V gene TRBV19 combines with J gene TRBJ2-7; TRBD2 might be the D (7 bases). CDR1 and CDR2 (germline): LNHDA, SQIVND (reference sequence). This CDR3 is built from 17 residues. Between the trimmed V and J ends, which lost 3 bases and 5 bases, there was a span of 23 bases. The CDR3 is CASSMGSWSGGRDEQYF. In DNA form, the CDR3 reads TGTGCCAGTAGTATGGGGTCTTGGTCGGGGGGCCGGGACGAGCAGTACTTC.

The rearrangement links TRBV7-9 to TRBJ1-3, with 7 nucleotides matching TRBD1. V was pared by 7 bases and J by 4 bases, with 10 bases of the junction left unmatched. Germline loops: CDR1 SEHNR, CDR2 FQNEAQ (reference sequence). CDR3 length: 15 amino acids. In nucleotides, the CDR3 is TGTGCCAGCAACCCAGGGGGTTCTGGGGGAAACACCATATATTTT. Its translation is CASNPGGSGGNTIYF.

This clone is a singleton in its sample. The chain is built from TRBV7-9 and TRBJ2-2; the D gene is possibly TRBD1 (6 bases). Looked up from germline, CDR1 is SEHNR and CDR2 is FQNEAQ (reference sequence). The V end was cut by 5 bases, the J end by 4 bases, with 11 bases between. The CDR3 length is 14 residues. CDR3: CASSLGQRTGELFF. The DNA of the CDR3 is TGTGCCAGCAGCCTCGGACAGCGCACCGGGGAGCTGTTTTTT. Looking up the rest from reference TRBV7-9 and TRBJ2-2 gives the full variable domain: DTGVSQNPRHKITKRGQNVTFRCDPISEHNRLYWYRQTLGQGPEFLTYFQNEAQLEKSRLLSDRFSAERPKGSFSTLEIQRTEQGDSAMYLCASSLGQRTGELFFGEGSRLTVL.

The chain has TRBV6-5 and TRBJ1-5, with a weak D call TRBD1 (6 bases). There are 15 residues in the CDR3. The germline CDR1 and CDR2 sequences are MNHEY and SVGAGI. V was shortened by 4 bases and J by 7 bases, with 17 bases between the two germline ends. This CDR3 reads CASSLGGAGEQPQHF. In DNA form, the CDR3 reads TGTGCCAGCAGTTTGGGGGGGGCGGGCGAACAGCCCCAGCATTTT.

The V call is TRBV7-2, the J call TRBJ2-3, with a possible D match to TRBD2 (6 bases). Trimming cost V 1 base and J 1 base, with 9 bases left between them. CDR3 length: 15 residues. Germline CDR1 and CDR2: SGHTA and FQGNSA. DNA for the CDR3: TGTGCCAGCAGCTTAGGGGGCGGGGGCACAGATACGCAGTATTTT. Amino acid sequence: CASSLGGGGTDTQYF.

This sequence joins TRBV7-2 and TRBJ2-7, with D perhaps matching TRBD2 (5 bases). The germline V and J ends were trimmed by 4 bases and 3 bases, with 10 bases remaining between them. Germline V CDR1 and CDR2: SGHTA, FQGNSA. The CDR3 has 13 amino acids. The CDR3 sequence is CASSSRGNYEQYF. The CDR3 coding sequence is TGTGCCAGCAGCTCCCGGGGAAACTACGAGCAGTACTTC.